This T cell receptor beta chain was obtained from a study of shared clonotypes between healthy human individuals (dated by TCRdb to 2019 to 2021). Background on the whole study: Two women and three men aged 18 to 49 years were included in the cohort. Per donor, three plates each were used for CD4 naive and CD4 memory, two for CD8 naive, and one for CD8 memory. Blood TCR repertoires of four to six healthy adults were deeply sequenced to estimate repertoire size and the extent of clonotype sharing between individuals. To increase sequencing depth and limit assay-specific biases, different laboratories used diverse techniques to prepare libraries and sequence TCR repertoires. Per donor, leukapheresis produced somewhere between about 0.9 and 9.5 billion PBMCs. Summary of the overall study and its limitations: Incomplete sequencing was indicated by rarefaction of sorted-subset datasets, despite the large sequencing depth. Because the study included a small number of donors, the genetic and exposure-history diversity represented was limited. Higher generation probabilities were observed for clonotypes shared by all four sorted-subset donors than for non-shared clonotypes. Larger estimated clonotype richness was generally found for naive subsets than for memory subsets. When several donors were compared, the shared fraction of clonotypes was about 5.5% for naive CD4, roughly 3.3% for naive CD8, 2.3% for memory CD4, and 0.35% to 0.4% for memory CD8. Sampling was restricted to blood, and TCR repertoires in tissue are likely to differ from TCR repertoires in blood. Pairwise subsampling led to the expectation that sequencing depth would affect the degree of clonotype sharing among donors.

Using the deep immunoSEQ assay, multiplex PCR amplified TCR CDR3 regions from genomic DNA. Extracted genomic DNA from each cell subset was distributed evenly across all wells of several immunoSEQ 96-well plates, and each plate was treated as a replicate. For sorted subsets, 200 to 250 ng genomic DNA, equal to tens of thousands of T cell genomes, was loaded into each replicate PCR. The purified libraries were quantified using a Qubit 3.0 fluorometer, sized with a Bioanalyzer 2100, and then quantified again using the KAPA Library Quantification kit. Every immunoSEQ 96-well plate was sequenced on a separate single-read 150-cycle Illumina NextSeq 550 flow cell. For the original study's pipeline: The immunoSEQ output contained only junctional sequences without quality scores, so filtering could not match that applied to full-length reads. To assign V/J genes and CDR3, sequences were annotated against IMGT germline references using PyIR, a Python wrapper for IgBLAST v1.9. Any read was removed if the V/J assignment was weak (E-value above 1e-6), the CDR3 was missing, or the read contained stop codons, out-of-frame junctions, or ambiguous translated residues. A V3J clonotype was defined by an identical inferred V gene, J gene, and CDR3 amino acid sequence. To compute the percentage overlap between repertoires, the number of shared unique clonotypes was divided by the size of the smaller repertoire. Repertoire richness was assessed with RTK rarefaction, the Chao1 estimator, and Recon v2.1 estimates of unobserved clonotypes. OLGA was used to compute generation probabilities for all TCRbeta clonotypes that the gDNA method yielded from a few donors. TCRdb took this table from immuneACCESS and kept in-frame rearrangements with V and J called. Such tables lack part of the clones; where checked against another copy, unresolved V genes explain under half of the gap, and the rest is unexplained. The V and J calls and clone size were taken over from that table, and D and trimming were inferred from the DNA. The sample has about 680,000 clones on record, around 74% of them singletons. Clones ranked in the top ten supply more than 1.5% of the sample.

For this clone: The antigen it recognizes is unknown. No much larger clone exists at a distance of one base, and base qualities are not known.

The CDR3 numbers 14 residues from cysteine through phenylalanine. The sequence is cut down to CDR3 DNA, 42 bases in frame from base 1. CDR1 and CDR2 are drawn from the germline V gene: MDHEN, SYDVKM. The V and J ends are trimmed by 6 bases and 2 bases, leaving 13 bases between them. Healthy HIV-negative adults with no recently reported acute infections or vaccinations were included as donors. Only Caucasian adults living in Nashville, Tennessee, USA were represented among the donors. Magnetic negative selection was used to enrich CD4+ T cells, after which naive cells were positively selected on CD45RA and the negative fraction became the memory subset. After blood collection by leukapheresis, PBMCs were isolated using Ficoll-Histopaque density gradient centrifugation and then cryopreserved in the vapor phase of liquid nitrogen. Analytical flow cytometry was used to check the purity and quantity of every magnetically sorted T cell population. Genomic DNA was isolated from every sorted fraction and measured by UV absorbance on a Nanodrop 2000c.

The clonotype originates from a woman aged 25 to 39 in good health. The sequence joins TRBV28 to TRBJ1-1, and possibly TRBD1, on 6 matching bases. Sequenced sample: memory CD4+ T cells sorted from blood. What the cell subset or site label conveys for this sample: CD45RA-negative fraction. The sequenced DNA: TGTGCCAGCAGAGGGACACTTGCTAACACTGAAGCTTTCTTT. Its product reads: CASRGTLANTEAFF.